These T cell receptor beta chains were read from a single sample in a study of lymphopenia after photon versus proton radiotherapy. TCRdb keeps only in-frame clones here, not all; method: immunoSEQ multiplex PCR. The repertoire holds about 55,000 clones, with approximately 88% as singletons. The sequencing used peripheral blood, collected from a patient treated with proton-based radiotherapy. The receptors were gathered from a man in his fifties or sixties with pancreatic cancer. Both conserved end residues are part of each CDR3. D genes are given only for firm matches. Size is omitted from some rows. Given values are once, few, many or a class for expanded clones.

j_call v_call d_call clone_size cdr3_aa cdr3_nt
TRBJ1-1 TRBV29-1 NA NA CSVALLGVTEAFF TGCAGCGTTGCCCTATTGGGCGTGACTGAAGCTTTCTTT
TRBJ2-1 TRBV27 TRBD2 NA CASSLGLAGGRNEQFF TGTGCCAGCAGTCTAGGACTAGCGGGAGGTCGGAATGAGCAGTTCTTC
TRBJ2-5 TRBV4-1 TRBD1 NA CASSKGAGGETQYF TGCGCCAGCAGCAAAGGGGCAGGGGGAGAGACCCAGTACTTC
TRBJ2-1 TRBV28 TRBD2 once CASLAGGRNEQFF TGTGCCAGCCTAGCGGGAGGAAGGAATGAGCAGTTCTTC
TRBJ1-1 TRBV28 TRBD1 once CASSLVGTGVDTEAFF TGTGCCAGCAGTTTAGTGGGGACAGGGGTTGACACTGAAGCTTTCTTT
TRBJ2-7 TRBV5-4 TRBD1 NA CASSSDRAYEQYF TGTGCCAGCAGCTCGGACAGGGCCTACGAGCAGTACTTC
TRBJ1-1 TRBV27 NA NA CASSFQGSTEAFF TGTGCCAGCAGTTTTCAGGGGAGCACTGAAGCTTTCTTT
TRBJ1-5 TRBV7-6 NA few CASSSGEVYPQHF TGTGCCAGCAGCTCAGGAGAGGTTTACCCCCAGCATTTT
TRBJ2-6 TRBV29-1 NA NA CSVVSGANVLTF TGCAGCGTTGTCTCTGGGGCCAACGTCCTGACTTTC
TRBJ1-4 TRBV5-6 TRBD1 NA CASSLSPTLGQAGRELFF TGTGCCAGCAGCTTGTCTCCTACCCTGGGACAGGCAGGCCGGGAACTGTTTTTT
TRBJ1-1 TRBV2 NA NA CASSSTTGLNTEAFF TGTGCCAGCAGCTCCACAACAGGGTTGAACACTGAAGCTTTCTTT
TRBJ2-5 TRBV5-1 NA NA CASSLAGPGGLQETQYF TGCGCCAGCAGCTTGGCCGGGCCAGGGGGGCTACAAGAGACCCAGTACTTC
TRBJ2-3 TRBV11-1 TRBD2 NA CASSYSGTSGTSRDTQYF TGTGCCAGCAGCTACTCCGGGACTAGCGGTACCTCGCGGGATACGCAGTATTTT
TRBJ1-3 TRBV4-3 NA NA CASSQESRGNTIYF TGCGCCAGCAGCCAAGAGTCTAGGGGAAACACCATATATTTT
TRBJ2-1 TRBV9 NA NA CASSGPSKGYNEQFF TGTGCCAGCAGCGGCCCATCCAAAGGGTACAATGAGCAGTTCTTC
TRBJ1-2 TRBV6-5 NA NA CASTVVQGAGGYTF TGTGCCAGCACGGTGGTACAGGGTGCCGGCGGCTACACCTTC
TRBJ2-1 TRBV4-2 TRBD2 NA CASSQGGSRREGPPFF TGTGCCAGCAGCCAAGGGGGATCTCGACGGGAGGGCCCCCCGTTCTTC